A selection of T cell receptor beta chains follows, all from one sample in a study of T cells in Graves' hyperthyroidism and ophthalmopathy. TCRdb analysed the multiplex PCR reads with MiXCR anew, one entry per CDR3 protein. The table includes about 500,000 distinct CDR3 sequences, about 16% detected once. Sample: blood. The receptor source for this set is a woman younger than 45 with Graves' ophthalmopathy. Each CDR3 is given with its conserved first and last residue. The order of the fields is D gene, clone size, J gene, V gene, CDR3 protein, CDR3 DNA. A D gene is named only where the DNA matches it firmly. Part of the rows lack a size; the others show once, few, many or a class for expanded clones.

>TRBD1|once|TRBJ2-1|TRBV29-1
CSVGSPTGGSYNEQLF
TGCAGCGTTGGGTCTCCCACAGGGGGCTCCTACAATGAGCAGCTCTTC
>-|many|TRBJ2-2|TRBV20-1
CSARGTGELFF
TGCAGTGCTAGAGGTACCGGGGAGCTGTTTTTT
>-|-|TRBJ1-5|TRBV7-9
CASSFMDQYQPQHF
TGTGCCAGCAGCTTCATGGATCAGTATCAGCCCCAGCATTTT
>-|few|TRBJ2-5|TRBV7-3
CASSTGNKETQYF
TGTGCCAGCAGCACAGGGAACAAAGAGACCCAGTACTTC
>TRBD2|few|TRBJ2-2|TRBV11-2
CASSLTGLAGFTGELFF
TGTGCCAGCAGCCTAACGGGACTAGCGGGATTCACCGGGGAGCTGTTTTTT
>TRBD1|-|TRBJ1-4|TRBV10-3
CAISRGQGVDNEKLFF
TGTGCCATCAGCAGGGGACAGGGGGTTGATAATGAAAAACTGTTTTTT
>TRBD1|many|TRBJ2-7|TRBV6-2/TRBV6-3
CASSSSGTVNSYEQYF
TGTGCCAGCAGTTCGTCCGGGACAGTTAATTCCTACGAGCAGTACTTC
>-|few|TRBJ2-5|TRBV30
CAWSALFGETQYF
TGTGCCTGGAGTGCCTTGTTTGGGGAGACCCAGTACTTC
>TRBD2|-|TRBJ2-5|TRBV15
CATSREASGASETQYF
TGTGCCACCAGCAGAGAGGCTAGCGGAGCCTCCGAGACCCAGTACTTC
>-|-|TRBJ1-1|TRBV6-1
CASSADSYMNTEAFF
TGTGCCAGCAGTGCTGACAGCTACATGAACACTGAAGCTTTCTTT
>-|-|TRBJ2-1|TRBV28
CASSSPNRDNEQFF
TGTGCCAGCAGCTCACCCAACAGGGACAATGAGCAGTTCTTC
>-|many|TRBJ2-7|TRBV5-1
CASSLPDSVSSYEQYF
TGCGCCAGCAGCCTACCGGACAGCGTTAGCTCCTACGAGCAGTACTTC
>-|many|TRBJ2-7|TRBV20-1
CSARVAGYEQYF
TGCAGTGCTAGAGTGGCCGGCTACGAGCAGTACTTC
>-|few|TRBJ1-1|TRBV4-3
CASSQDTTNTEAFF
TGCGCCAGCAGCCAAGACACGACGAACACTGAAGCTTTCTTT
>TRBD2|few|TRBJ2-1|TRBV14
CASSQTSGMASNEQFF
TGTGCCAGCAGCCAGACTAGCGGGATGGCATCCAATGAGCAGTTCTTC
>TRBD2|-|TRBJ2-7|TRBV20-1
CSARRAGGPGEQYF
TGCAGTGCTAGGAGGGCGGGAGGGCCGGGTGAGCAGTACTTC
>TRBD2|many|TRBJ2-5|TRBV7-2
CASSSRLALQETQYF
TGTGCCAGCAGCTCTAGACTAGCGCTTCAAGAGACCCAGTACTTC
>-|-|TRBJ2-5|TRBV6-1
CASTLSSGQETQYF
TGTGCCAGCACTCTGTCCAGCGGACAAGAGACCCAGTACTTC
>TRBD2|many|TRBJ2-3|TRBV18
CASSPRSGTSFSDTQYF
TGTGCCAGCTCACCACGGTCCGGGACTAGCTTTTCAGATACGCAGTATTTT
>-|-|TRBJ2-7|TRBV6-1
CASSKTASYEQYF
TGTGCCAGCAGTAAGACAGCCTCCTACGAGCAGTACTTC
>-|many|TRBJ1-1|TRBV7-6
CASSLASGSATEAFF
TGTGCCAGCAGCTTAGCGTCAGGGAGTGCCACTGAAGCTTTCTTT
>-|many|TRBJ2-2|TRBV2
CASSQRAGNTGELFF
TGTGCCAGCAGTCAAAGAGCAGGAAACACCGGGGAGCTGTTTTTT
>-|-|TRBJ1-3|TRBV7-9
CASSSSPASGNTIYF
TGTGCCAGCAGCTCCTCTCCCGCCTCTGGAAACACCATATATTTT
>TRBD1|-|TRBJ1-4|TRBV12-3/TRBV12-4
CASSDGQGEKLFF
TGTGCCAGCAGTGACGGACAGGGCGAAAAACTGTTTTTT
>-|-|TRBJ2-5|TRBV20-1
CSARGPRETQYF
TGCAGTGCTAGAGGTCCACGGGAGACCCAGTACTTC
>-|-|TRBJ1-5|TRBV7-9
CAWGSNQPQHF
TGTGCCTGGGGTAGCAATCAGCCCCAGCATTTT
>-|many|TRBJ1-1|TRBV15
CATSRDWGLRDTEAFF
TGTGCCACCAGCAGAGATTGGGGGCTTCGCGACACTGAAGCTTTCTTT
>TRBD1|few|TRBJ1-5|TRBV27
CASNPGGAGQPQHF
TGTGCCAGCAACCCAGGGGGCGCCGGTCAGCCCCAGCATTTT
>TRBD1|few|TRBJ2-6|TRBV27
CASSFYGTGGRGANVLTF
TGTGCCAGCAGTTTTTACGGGACAGGGGGCCGTGGGGCCAACGTCCTGACTTTC
>TRBD2|many|TRBJ2-7|TRBV20-1
CSARDTGTSGRRYEQYF
TGCAGTGCTAGAGATACCGGGACTAGCGGGAGGCGCTACGAGCAGTACTTC
>-|-|TRBJ1-5|TRBV20-1
CSARTSDRPNQPQHF
TGCAGTGCTAGGACAAGTGACAGGCCCAATCAGCCCCAGCATTTT
>-|-|TRBJ1-1|TRBV5-4
CASTHPPEAFF
TGTGCCAGCACCCACCCCCCTGAAGCTTTCTTT
>TRBD1|many|TRBJ1-4|TRBV20-1
CSARVRMGQGNEKLFF
TGCAGTGCTAGAGTGAGGATGGGACAGGGAAACGAAAAACTGTTTTTT
>-|few|TRBJ2-2|TRBV5-1
CASSVGYGSSGELFF
TGCGCCAGCAGTGTAGGGTACGGGTCTTCCGGGGAGCTGTTTTTT
>TRBD2|few|TRBJ2-5|TRBV5-1
CASSLSPAGAGETQYF
TGCGCCAGCAGCTTGTCCCCAGCGGGGGCGGGAGAGACCCAGTACTTC
>TRBD1|few|TRBJ1-2|TRBV4-2
CASSQGAGDRSSYGYTF
TGTGCCAGCAGCCAAGGGGCTGGGGACAGATCTTCCTACGGCTACACCTTC
>TRBD2|many|TRBJ2-1|TRBV12-3/TRBV12-4
CASSLLAGGYNEQFF
TGTGCCAGCAGCTTACTAGCGGGAGGGTACAATGAGCAGTTCTTC
>-|-|TRBJ1-3|TRBV7-8
CASSSAGEGNTIYF
TGTGCCAGCAGCTCCGCGGGGGAGGGAAACACCATATATTTT
>TRBD1|-|TRBJ1-3|TRBV12-3/TRBV12-4
CASSRTGAAGNTIYF
TGTGCCAGCAGTAGAACAGGGGCGGCTGGAAACACCATATATTTT
>-|-|TRBJ2-6|TRBV3-2
CASSQDPLTRANVLTF
TGTGCCAGCAGCCAAGATCCCCTTACCAGGGCCAACGTCCTGACTTTC
>TRBD2|-|TRBJ2-5|TRBV2
CASRKQTSGALETQYF
TGTGCCAGCAGAAAGCAGACTAGCGGAGCCCTGGAGACCCAGTACTTC
>-|many|TRBJ2-3|TRBV12-3/TRBV12-4
CASSRSRDSTDTQYF
TGTGCCAGCAGCAGAAGTCGGGACAGCACAGATACGCAGTATTTT